This record looks at one T cell receptor beta chain sequence and its context. Methods used by the authors: Amplification of reference gene primers was used by the study to estimate nucleated cell counts. The repertoire was sequenced with immunoSEQ multiplex PCR; TCRdb's copy has only in-frame clones and lacks some. That table supplies the V and J calls and clone size; D and trimming were determined from the DNA. The data show nearly 55,000 clones, approximately 80% seen once. Trimming removed 8 bases from V and 4 bases from J, with 11 bases in between. Germline lookup yields CDR1 SNHLY and CDR2 FYNNEI. This CDR3 has 12 residues. This sample is part of a study of blood T cell repertoires in COVID-19. Study background: There were acute and convalescent COVID-19 samples, and they came from the United States, Italy and Spain. T cells, B-cell-depleted T cells, or PBMCs provided the cDNA or gDNA that served as material.

The sample taken for sequencing was peripheral blood. The TCR originated in a human donor with active or convalescent COVID-19. The donor label of this sample is uncertain. The chain has TRBV2 and TRBJ1-1; D might be TRBD1 (5 bases). The CDR3 sequence is CASRGAFTEAFF. CDR3 DNA sequence: TGTGCCAGCCGCGGGGCGTTCACTGAAGCTTTCTTT. Looking up the rest from reference TRBV2 and TRBJ1-1 gives the full variable domain: EPEVTQTPSHQVTQMGQEVILRCVPISNHLYFYWYRQILGQKVEFLVSFYNNEISEKSEIFDDQFSVERPDGSNFTLKIRSTKLEDSAMYFCASRGAFTEAFFGQGTRLTVV.